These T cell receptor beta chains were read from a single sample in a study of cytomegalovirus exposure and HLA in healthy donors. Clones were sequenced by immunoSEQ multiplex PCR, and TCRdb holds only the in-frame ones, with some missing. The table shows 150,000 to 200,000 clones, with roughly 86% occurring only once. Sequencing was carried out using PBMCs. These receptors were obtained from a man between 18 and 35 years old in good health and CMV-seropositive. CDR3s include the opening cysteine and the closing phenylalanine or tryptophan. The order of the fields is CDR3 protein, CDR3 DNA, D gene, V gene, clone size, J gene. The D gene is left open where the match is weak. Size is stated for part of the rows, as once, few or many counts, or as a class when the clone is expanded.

CASSRRQGNTGELFF TGCGCCAGCAGCAGGAGACAGGGGAACACCGGGGAGCTGTTTTTT TRBD1 TRBV5-1 - TRBJ2-2
CSVEDFSAGNTEAFF TGCAGCGTTGAAGATTTTAGCGCGGGGAACACTGAAGCTTTCTTT - TRBV29-1 once TRBJ1-1
CASSHSGTGGRNIQYF TGCGCCAGCAGCCATTCCGGGACAGGGGGCAGGAACATTCAGTACTTC TRBD1 TRBV4-1 - TRBJ2-4
CASSPSGLEQFF TGCGCCAGCAGCCCAAGCGGGCTAGAGCAGTTCTTC - TRBV10-2 - TRBJ2-1
CASSLGLAGGPGGSYEQYF TGTGCCAGCAGCCTCGGACTAGCGGGAGGGCCGGGTGGGTCCTACGAGCAGTACTTC TRBD2 TRBV4-2 - TRBJ2-7
CASSLSPPFRGQETQYF TGTGCCAGCAGCTTGAGTCCCCCTTTTAGGGGGCAAGAGACCCAGTACTTC - TRBV5-5 - TRBJ2-5
CASSPGQGRETQYF TGTGCCAGCAGCCCCGGACAGGGGAGGGAGACCCAGTACTTC TRBD1 TRBV6-5 - TRBJ2-5
CASSEASGGNSIQYF TGTGCCAGCAGTGAAGCGAGTGGCGGGAACAGCATTCAGTACTTC - TRBV6-1 medium-sized TRBJ2-4
CAVQDQETQYF TGTGCCGTACAAGACCAAGAGACCCAGTACTTC - TRBV10-3 - TRBJ2-5
CASSPGLAGVYEQYF TGTGCCAGCAGCCCGGGACTAGCGGGAGTCTACGAGCAGTACTTC TRBD2 TRBV6-5 - TRBJ2-7
CASRNSGGDEQYF TGTGCCAGCAGGAACAGCGGAGGTGACGAGCAGTACTTC - TRBV5-4 - TRBJ2-7
CASSESRGLDTQYF TGTGCCAGCAGTGAAAGCAGGGGGCTGGATACGCAGTATTTT TRBD1 TRBV6-1 - TRBJ2-3
CASSLHRGNTEAFF TGTGCCAGCAGCTTGCACAGGGGCAACACTGAAGCTTTCTTT TRBD1 TRBV11-2 - TRBJ1-1
CASSPGTPRDNEQFF TGTGCCAGCAGCCCCGGGACACCGAGGGACAATGAGCAGTTCTTC - TRBV7-8 - TRBJ2-1
CASSETDIYGYTF TGTGCCAGCAGCGAGACAGACATCTATGGCTACACCTTC - TRBV6-1 - TRBJ1-2
CASSVVGGSTEAFF TGTGCCAGCAGCGTCGTAGGAGGGAGCACTGAAGCTTTCTTT - TRBV5-4 - TRBJ1-1